This T cell receptor beta chain was captured in a study of spatial heterogeneity in lung cancer. Study results and caveats: Among blood samples, ubiquitous expanded tumor TCRs appeared more at resection than at follow-up.

This CDR3 region has 13 residues. V lost 4 bases to trimming and J lost 6 bases, with 10 bases between them. The presence of a unique molecular identifier marked each TCR cDNA molecule. TCRdb reanalysed the 5' RACE reads using MiXCR and keeps one entry per CDR3 protein. The data show tens of thousands of distinct CDR3 sequences, 12% seen once. Time point: sample taken at primary tumor resection. Whole RNA from tumor, nontumor lung or frozen PBMC was sequenced unsorted. The donors, around 72 patients with untreated early-stage non-small cell lung cancer, provided the samples. There are many counts of this clonotype. Its antigen is not identified.

This chain links TRBV12-3 or TRBV12-4 with TRBJ1-5, with D maybe TRBD1 (6 bases). The receptor comes from a male donor with early-stage non-small cell lung cancer. Sequenced material: PBMCs, taken at surgery. In DNA form, the CDR3 reads TGTGCCAGCAGTTCCAGGGGCCGTCAGCCCCAGCATTTT. Protein product: CASSSRGRQPQHF.